This TCR beta chain came from a study of HIV-infected patients and healthy controls (dated by TCRdb to between 2012 and 2015). About the study as a whole: The study asked whether deep sequencing of the TCR repertoire from small blood samples of HIV patients could detect immune perturbation and reconstitution.

Whole blood was used without cell fractionation, so all unsorted peripheral T cells were reflected in the repertoire. Around 10 uninfected healthy donors were sampled as controls, four of whom were sampled twice around 3 months apart. An approximately 2.6 ml sample of peripheral blood was drawn into Tempus tubes for RNA extraction. The TURBO-DNase kit was used to remove leftover genomic DNA, and GLOBINclear was used to deplete globin mRNA. SuperScript III was used to reverse transcribe 500 ng RNA with primers targeting the alpha and beta constant regions. Alpha and beta chain libraries were generated separately via chain-specific third strand synthesis with multiplexing indices. The protocol used a single primer pair to amplify all rearrangements within a chain, which avoided primer bias, and attached molecular barcodes to each cDNA molecule. The SP2 sequencing primer site and a random hexamer were carried on a 5' RACE adapter, to which purified cDNA was joined by T4 RNA Ligase 1. The authors primed second strand synthesis from the SP2 site with Phusion polymerase and used slow temperature ramps to favor optimal annealing. Joined together, two random hexamer sequences that had both been added before amplification formed the 12-nucleotide barcode of each molecule. An amplification PCR of 20 to 25 cycles with P5s and P7 primers came after a short first PCR that had added P5 and P7 adapter elements plus a second index. A total of around 27 PCR cycles were applied to the libraries, which were quantified on a Qubit, sized on a Bioanalyzer, and diluted to approximately 3.6 nM. The normalized libraries were sequenced on an Illumina MiSeq using 2 x 250 paired-end kits. Into around 9.9 ul Tris-Cl, the reverse transcription reactions were eluted following cleanup on MinElute columns. A 1:1 ratio of AMPure XP beads was used to clean the adapter ligations after they had run for about 21 hours at 16 degrees C. For the original study's pipeline: Demultiplexed FASTQ files were processed with a modified Decombinator by which V, J, insert and barcode information was output. Sequences that shared a barcode but differed from the dominant sequence were discarded as errors, and original cDNA molecules were estimated by counting barcodes clustered at Levenshtein distance 3. The R packages ineq, vegan, igraph and RCytoscape were used for downstream analyses, with IMGT nomenclature and CDR3 definitions applied. V gene usage was computed over distinct sequences, each TCR counted once to avoid skew from clonal expansion. Similarity networks connected unique CDR3 amino acid sequences within a donor whenever two sequences differed by a single Levenshtein edit. The authors compiled published HIV-specific CDR3s (more than 90 alpha, approximately 700 beta) and CMV-specific CDR3s (approximately 13 alpha, roughly 250 beta) and searched for them in the repertoires. It was shown by random subsampling to size-matched repertoires that the decreased diversity of patients was not caused by their lower sequence numbers. TCRdb applied fastp at Q25 and MiXCR to the public reads, then kept only in-frame beta chains. Rows are unified per CDR3 protein, each entry keeping the most common DNA and genes. The V and J calls come from TCRdb's annotation, not from the publication. In this sample the table shows about 11,000 distinct CDR3 sequences, about 5.1% of which occur a single time. Roughly 3% of the sample belongs to the ten largest clones.

Overall results and qualifications from the work: In the samples, alpha-beta chain pairing was left undetermined. Differing numbers of distinct sequences in patients and controls hindered comparison, and size-matching assigned excessive weight to rare events in the HIV-infected data. Slight age and sex profile differences between the study cohorts did not explain the observed diversity differences. Using whole blood restricted sequencing depth and prevented separating the dynamics of distinct T-cell subpopulations. During therapy, a significant decrease in frequency was seen for HIV-associated CDR3s, whereas no significant change was found for CMV-associated CDR3s, although most of them became more frequent. Donor HLA types were not determined in the study. Oligoclonality may be reflected in the significantly higher mean Gini indices of HIV-infected repertoires compared with controls. Compared with untreated HIV+ repertoires, healthy control repertoires had roughly threefold more distinct CDR3s and a higher Shannon diversity. In HIV-infected patients, the apparent post-therapy recovery of the Gini index was not replicated in size-matched repertoire data. More CDR3s were shared between individuals among healthy controls than among HIV+ patients, as measured by Jaccard index and by the count of highly shared sequences. MAIT cell alpha-chain CDR3s were present at high frequency in healthy controls but severely depleted in HIV+ repertoires. Processing was restricted to sixteen HIV-infected individuals, which the authors judged to be a major constraint on the generalizability of the findings. Significantly different mean usage between HIV-infected patients and controls was observed for eight alpha and eight beta V genes.

Comment on this clonotype: The antigen it recognizes is unknown. No quality values exist for individual bases; no much larger clone is one base distant.

Sequences were obtained from blood. The TCR sequence derives from an adult in good health.

The nucleotide sequence reads TGTGCCAGCAGTTCCCGGGCCCCACAGGGTTACGAGCAGTACTTC. Its translation reads: CASSSRAPQGYEQYF. The V gene is TRBV6-2 or TRBV6-3 and the J gene is TRBJ2-7, and perhaps TRBD1 as D gene, on 6 matching bases. The germline ends are 17 bases apart after V is trimmed by 4 bases and J by 4 bases. Including cysteine and phenylalanine, the CDR3 has 15 amino acids. The read is trimmed to its CDR3 DNA, 45 bases read in frame from base 1. In the germline V gene, CDR1 corresponds to MNHEY and CDR2 to SVGEGT.